This T cell receptor (beta chain) is drawn from a study of beta chain features in type 1 diabetes. In regard to this clone: The antigen is undetermined.

The V gene's germline CDR1 is DFQATT and CDR2 SNEGSKA (reference sequence). The CDR3 sequence is 11 residues long. The V segment lost 6 bases and the J segment 8 bases; nucleotides outside the gene matches: 3. Sequencing targeted expressed TCRB transcripts, as all isolated RNA had been reverse transcribed. The assay was immunoSEQ multiplex PCR, and TCRdb's table has in-frame clones only and misses some. Among over 20,000 clones listed, about 50% were seen once. Study-wide findings and caveats: TCRB CDR3 length was moderately but significantly reduced in all four CD4+ subsets of Type 1 diabetes patients.

Sequenced sample: stem cell memory CD4+ T cells from blood. V usage is TRBV20-1 and J usage is TRBJ2-5; 10 bases fit TRBD1. The clonotype was recovered from a man aged 18 to 29 with type 1 diabetes. CDR3 coding DNA: TGCAGTGCAGGGACAGGGGTTACCCAGTACTTC. It is translated as CSAGTGVTQYF.